The table lists the clone carrying this T cell receptor (beta chain) with many counts. This sample was included in a study of Graves' ophthalmopathy and Graves' hyperthyroidism. The CDR3 spans 14 residues. The germline V gene encodes CDR1 MNHNS and CDR2 SASEGT. Trimming stripped 10 bases from V and 2 bases from J, with 17 bases between. Amplification from RNA transcripts yielded the TCR beta CDR3 regions. HTBI primers served in a first-round RT-PCR, which a second-round multiplex PCR followed. TCRdb re-called the multiplex PCR reads with MiXCR, one entry per CDR3 protein. The data contain 400,000 to 450,000 distinct CDR3 sequences, 21% of them seen just once; the ten biggest clones take up approximately 3.2%. The stable label applied to hyperthyroidism with no ophthalmopathy within 18 months of follow-up.

The clonotype comes from a woman between 18 and 30 years old with stable Graves' hyperthyroidism. This chain connects TRBV6-1 to TRBJ1-1; maybe TRBD1 (6 bases). The sequencing input was peripheral blood. CDR3: CATTKAGGNTEAFF. CDR3 sequence (DNA): TGTGCCACCACCAAGGCTGGGGGCAACACTGAAGCTTTCTTT.